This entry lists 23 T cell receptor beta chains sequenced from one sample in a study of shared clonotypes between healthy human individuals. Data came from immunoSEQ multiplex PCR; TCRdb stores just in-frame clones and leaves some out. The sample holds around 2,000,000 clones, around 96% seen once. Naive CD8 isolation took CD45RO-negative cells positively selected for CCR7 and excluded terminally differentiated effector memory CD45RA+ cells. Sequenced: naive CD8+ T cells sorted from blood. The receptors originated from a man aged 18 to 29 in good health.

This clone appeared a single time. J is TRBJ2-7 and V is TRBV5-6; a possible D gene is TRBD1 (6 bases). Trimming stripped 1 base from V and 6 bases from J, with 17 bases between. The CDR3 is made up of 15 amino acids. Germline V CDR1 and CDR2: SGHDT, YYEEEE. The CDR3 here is CASSLLFPLGAEQYF. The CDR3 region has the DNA TGTGCCAGCAGCTTGTTATTCCCTTTGGGGGCCGAGCAGTACTTC. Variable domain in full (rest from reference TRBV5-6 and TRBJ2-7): DAGVTQSPTHLIKTRGQQVTLRCSPKSGHDTVSWYQQALGQGPQFIFQYYEEEERQRGNFPDRFSGHQFPNYSSELNVNALLLGDSALYLCASSLLFPLGAEQYFGPGTRLTVT.

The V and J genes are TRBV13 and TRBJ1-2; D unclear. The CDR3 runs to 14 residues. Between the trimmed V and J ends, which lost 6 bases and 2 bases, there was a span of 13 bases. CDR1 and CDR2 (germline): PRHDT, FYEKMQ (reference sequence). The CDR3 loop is CASSIGGLNYGYTF. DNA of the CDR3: TGTGCCAGCAGTATAGGTGGGTTAAACTATGGCTACACCTTC.

For the CDR3, the DNA is TGTGCCACCTGGGACTATGGAAACACCATATATTTT. Amino acid sequence: CATWDYGNTIYF. The chain recombines TRBV6-5 with TRBJ1-3; possibly TRBD1 for D (5 bases). Germline V gene sequence: CDR1 MNHEY, CDR2 SVGAGI. With 10 bases removed from V and 3 bases from J, the gap between germline ends came to 10 bases. The CDR3 consists of 12 residues.

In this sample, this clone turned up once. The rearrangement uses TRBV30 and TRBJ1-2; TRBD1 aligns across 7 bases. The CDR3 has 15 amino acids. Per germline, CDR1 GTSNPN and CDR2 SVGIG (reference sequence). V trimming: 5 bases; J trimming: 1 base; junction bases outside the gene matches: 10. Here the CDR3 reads CAWDRQGVHNYGYTF. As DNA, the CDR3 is TGTGCCTGGGACAGACAGGGAGTACATAACTATGGCTACACCTTC.

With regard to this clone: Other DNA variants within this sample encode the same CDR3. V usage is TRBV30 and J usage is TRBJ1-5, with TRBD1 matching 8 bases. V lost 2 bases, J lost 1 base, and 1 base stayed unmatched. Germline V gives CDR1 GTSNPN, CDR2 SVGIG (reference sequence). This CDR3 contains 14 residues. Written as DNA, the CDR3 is TGTGCCTGGAGTCAGGGGGCGAGCAATCAGCCCCAGCATTTT. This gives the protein CAWSQGASNQPQHF.

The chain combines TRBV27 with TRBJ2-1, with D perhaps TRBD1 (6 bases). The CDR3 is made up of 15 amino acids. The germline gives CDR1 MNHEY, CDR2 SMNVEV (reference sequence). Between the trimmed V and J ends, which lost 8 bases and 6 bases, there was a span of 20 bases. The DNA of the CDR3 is TGTGCCAGCGTCAGTAGGCTTGGGGGCTTCAATGAGCAGTTCTTC. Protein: CASVSRLGGFNEQFF.

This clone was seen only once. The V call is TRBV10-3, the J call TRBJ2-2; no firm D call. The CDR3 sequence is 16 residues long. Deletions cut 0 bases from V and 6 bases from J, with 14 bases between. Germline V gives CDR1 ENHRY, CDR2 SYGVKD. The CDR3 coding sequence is TGTGCCATCAGTGAGTCGATAATAGCCCTCCCCGGGGAGCTGTTTTTT. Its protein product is CAISESIIALPGELFF.

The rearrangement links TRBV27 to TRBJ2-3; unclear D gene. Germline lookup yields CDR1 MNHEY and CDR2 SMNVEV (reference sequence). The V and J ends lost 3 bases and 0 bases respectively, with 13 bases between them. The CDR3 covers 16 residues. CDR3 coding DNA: TGTGCCAGCAGTTTTTTCTACGGTTCTAGCACAGATACGCAGTATTTT. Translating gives CASSFFYGSSTDTQYF.

CDR3 nucleotide sequence: TGCGCCAGCAGTGAGACGCTAGCGGGGGGATTAGGTTCAGATACGCAGTATTTT. Amino acids: CASSETLAGGLGSDTQYF. The genes are TRBV10-1 and TRBJ2-3; TRBD2 aligns across 11 bases. The trim removed 2 bases at V and 4 bases at J, leaving 11 bases unmatched. The germline V gene encodes CDR1 WNHNN and CDR2 SYGVQD (reference sequence). This CDR3 contains 18 residues.

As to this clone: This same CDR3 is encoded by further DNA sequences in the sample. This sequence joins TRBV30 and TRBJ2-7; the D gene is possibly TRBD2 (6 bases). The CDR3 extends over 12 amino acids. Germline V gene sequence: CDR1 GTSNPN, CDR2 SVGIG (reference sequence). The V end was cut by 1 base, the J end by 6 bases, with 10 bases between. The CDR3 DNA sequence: TGTGCCTGGAGTGGAGGCGGGGTCGAGCAGTACTTC. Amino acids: CAWSGGGVEQYF.

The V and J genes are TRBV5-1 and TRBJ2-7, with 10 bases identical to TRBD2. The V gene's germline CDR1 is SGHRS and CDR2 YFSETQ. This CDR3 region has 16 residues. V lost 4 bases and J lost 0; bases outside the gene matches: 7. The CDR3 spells CASSVYSGRSSYEQYF. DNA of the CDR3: TGCGCCAGCAGCGTCTATAGCGGGAGGAGCTCCTACGAGCAGTACTTC.

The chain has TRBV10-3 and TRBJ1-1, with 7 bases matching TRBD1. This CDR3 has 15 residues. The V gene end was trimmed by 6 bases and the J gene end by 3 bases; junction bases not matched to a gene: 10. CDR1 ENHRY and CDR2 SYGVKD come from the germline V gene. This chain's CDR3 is CAIRIPTGLDTEAFF. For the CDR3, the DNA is TGTGCCATCAGGATACCGACAGGGCTGGACACTGAAGCTTTCTTT.

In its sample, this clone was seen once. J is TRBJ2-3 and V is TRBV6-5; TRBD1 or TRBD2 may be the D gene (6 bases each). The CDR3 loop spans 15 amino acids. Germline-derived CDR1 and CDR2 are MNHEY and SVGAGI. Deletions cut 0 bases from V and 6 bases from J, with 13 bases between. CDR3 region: CASSYSSGAGDTQYF. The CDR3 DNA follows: TGTGCCAGCAGTTACTCTTCGGGGGCCGGGGATACGCAGTATTTT.

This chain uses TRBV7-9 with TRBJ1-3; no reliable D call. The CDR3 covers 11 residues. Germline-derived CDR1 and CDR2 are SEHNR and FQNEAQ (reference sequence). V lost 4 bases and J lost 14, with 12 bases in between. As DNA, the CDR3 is TGTGCCAGCAGCTCTAATCACGCCCTATATTTT. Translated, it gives CASSSNHALYF.

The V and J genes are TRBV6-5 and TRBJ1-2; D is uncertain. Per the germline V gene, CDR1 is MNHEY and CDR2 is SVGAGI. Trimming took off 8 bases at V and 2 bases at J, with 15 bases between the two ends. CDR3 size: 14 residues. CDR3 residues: CASATLGINYGYTF. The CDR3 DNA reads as TGTGCCAGCGCGACCCTCGGTATAAACTATGGCTACACCTTC.

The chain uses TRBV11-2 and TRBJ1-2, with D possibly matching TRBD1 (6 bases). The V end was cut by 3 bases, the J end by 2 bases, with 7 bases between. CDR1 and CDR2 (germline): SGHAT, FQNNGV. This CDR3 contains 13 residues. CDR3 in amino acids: CASSLDRNYGYTF. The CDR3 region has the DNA TGTGCCAGCAGCTTGGACAGAAACTATGGCTACACCTTC. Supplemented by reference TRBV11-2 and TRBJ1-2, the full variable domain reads EAGVAQSPRYKIIEKRQSVAFWCNPISGHATLYWYQQILGQGPKLLIQFQNNGVVDDSQLPKDRFSAERLKGVDSTLKIQPAKLEDSAVYLCASSLDRNYGYTFGSGTRLTVV.

The CDR3 DNA sequence: TGCGCCAGCAGCCAAGACCCCTTGGGTAGCGGGAGGGCCCTCGAAGAGACCCAGTACTTC. Protein product: CASSQDPLGSGRALEETQYF. The chain links TRBV4-3 to TRBJ2-5; 11 bases map to TRBD2. Losses at the gene ends were 0 bases for V and 3 bases for J; bases not matched to a gene: 15. Germline V CDR1 and CDR2: LGHNA, YSLEER. CDR3 length equals 20 residues.

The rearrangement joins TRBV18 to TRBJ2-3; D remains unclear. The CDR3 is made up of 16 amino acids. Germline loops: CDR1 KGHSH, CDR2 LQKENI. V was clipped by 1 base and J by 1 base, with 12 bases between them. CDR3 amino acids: CASSPLTPAGTDTQYF. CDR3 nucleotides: TGTGCCAGCTCACCACTGACACCAGCCGGCACAGATACGCAGTATTTT.

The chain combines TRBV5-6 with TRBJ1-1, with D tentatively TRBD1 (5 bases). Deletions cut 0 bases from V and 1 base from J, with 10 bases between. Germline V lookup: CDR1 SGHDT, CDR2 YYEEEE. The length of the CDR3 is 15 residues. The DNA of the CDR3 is TGTGCCAGCAGCTTGGAGCAGGGAGCGAACACTGAAGCTTTCTTT. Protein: CASSLEQGANTEAFF.

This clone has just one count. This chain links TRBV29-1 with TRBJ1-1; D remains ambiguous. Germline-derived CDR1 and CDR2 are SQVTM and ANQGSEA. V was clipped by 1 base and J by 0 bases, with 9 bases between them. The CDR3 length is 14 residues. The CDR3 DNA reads TGCAGCGTTGAAGTGGCAGTTATGAACACTGAAGCTTTCTTT. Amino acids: CSVEVAVMNTEAFF.

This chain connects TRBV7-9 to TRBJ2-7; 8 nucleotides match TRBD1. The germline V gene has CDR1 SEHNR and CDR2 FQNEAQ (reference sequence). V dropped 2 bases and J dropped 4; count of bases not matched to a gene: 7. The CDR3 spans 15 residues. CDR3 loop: CASSLFLGQAYEQYF. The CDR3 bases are TGTGCCAGCAGCTTATTCCTGGGACAGGCGTACGAGCAGTACTTC.

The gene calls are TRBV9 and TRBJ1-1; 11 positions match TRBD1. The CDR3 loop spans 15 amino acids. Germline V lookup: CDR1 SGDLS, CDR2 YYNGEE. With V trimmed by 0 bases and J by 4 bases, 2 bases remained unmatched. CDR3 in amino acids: CASSVADRGLTEAFF. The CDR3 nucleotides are TGTGCCAGCAGCGTAGCGGACAGGGGGCTCACTGAAGCTTTCTTT. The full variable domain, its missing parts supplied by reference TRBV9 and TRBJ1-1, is DSGVTQTPKHLITATGQRVTLRCSPRSGDLSVYWYQQSLDQGLQFLIQYYNGEERAKGNILERFSAQQFPDLHSELNLSSLELGDSALYFCASSVADRGLTEAFFGQGTRLTVV.

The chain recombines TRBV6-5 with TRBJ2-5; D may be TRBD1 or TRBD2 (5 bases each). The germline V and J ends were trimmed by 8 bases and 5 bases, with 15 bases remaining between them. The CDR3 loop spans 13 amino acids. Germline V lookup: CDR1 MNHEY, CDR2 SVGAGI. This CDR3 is CASERGEGETQYF. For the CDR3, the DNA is TGTGCCAGCGAGAGGGGCGAGGGGGAGACCCAGTACTTC.